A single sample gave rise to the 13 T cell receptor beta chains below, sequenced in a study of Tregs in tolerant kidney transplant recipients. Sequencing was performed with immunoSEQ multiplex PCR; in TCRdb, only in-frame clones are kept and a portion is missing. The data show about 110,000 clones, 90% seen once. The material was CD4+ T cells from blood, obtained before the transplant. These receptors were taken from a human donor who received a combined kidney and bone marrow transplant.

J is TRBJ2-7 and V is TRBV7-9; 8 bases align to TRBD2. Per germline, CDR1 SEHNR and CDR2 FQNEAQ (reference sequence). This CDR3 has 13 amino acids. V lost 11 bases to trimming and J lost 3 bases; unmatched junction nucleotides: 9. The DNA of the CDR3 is TGTGCCGGGGTTAGGCTAGCGGGCTACGAGCAGTACTTC. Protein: CAGVRLAGYEQYF.

CDR3 DNA sequence: TGTGCCACCAGCAGGGGCGGGGCCGCAGATACGCAGTATTTT. This translates into CATSRGGAADTQYF. V is TRBV15 and J is TRBJ2-3; possible D gene TRBD2, 6 bases. Trimming pared 3 bases from V and 4 bases from J, leaving 11 bases between. Per the germline V gene, CDR1 is LNHNV and CDR2 is YYDKDF (reference sequence). The CDR3 runs to 14 residues.

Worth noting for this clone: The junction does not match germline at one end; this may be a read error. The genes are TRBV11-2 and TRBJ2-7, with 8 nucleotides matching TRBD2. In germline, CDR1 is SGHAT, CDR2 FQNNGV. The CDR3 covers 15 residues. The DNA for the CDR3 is TGTGCCAGCAGCCTAGAGTCGGGGGGGTGGTACGAGCAGTACTTC. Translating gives CASSLESGGWYEQYF.

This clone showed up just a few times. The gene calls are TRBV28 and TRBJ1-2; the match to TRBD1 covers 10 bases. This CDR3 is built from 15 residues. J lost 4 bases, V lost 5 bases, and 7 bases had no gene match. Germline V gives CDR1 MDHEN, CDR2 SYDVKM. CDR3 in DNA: TGTGCCAGCAGTCGTCCGGGACAGGGGTTCTATGGCTACACCTTC. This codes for CASSRPGQGFYGYTF.

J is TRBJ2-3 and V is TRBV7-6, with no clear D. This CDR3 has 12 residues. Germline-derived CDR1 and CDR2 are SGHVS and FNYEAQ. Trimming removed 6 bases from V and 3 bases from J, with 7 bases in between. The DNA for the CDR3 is TGTGCCAGCAGTCCCCCGACAGATACGCAGTATTTT. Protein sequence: CASSPPTDTQYF.

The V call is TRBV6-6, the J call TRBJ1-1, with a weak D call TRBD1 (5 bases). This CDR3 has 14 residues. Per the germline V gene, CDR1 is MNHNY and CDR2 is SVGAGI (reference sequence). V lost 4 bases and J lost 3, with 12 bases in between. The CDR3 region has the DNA TGTGCCAGCAGTTCGCGGGGGGAGGACACTGAAGCTTTCTTT. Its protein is CASSSRGEDTEAFF.

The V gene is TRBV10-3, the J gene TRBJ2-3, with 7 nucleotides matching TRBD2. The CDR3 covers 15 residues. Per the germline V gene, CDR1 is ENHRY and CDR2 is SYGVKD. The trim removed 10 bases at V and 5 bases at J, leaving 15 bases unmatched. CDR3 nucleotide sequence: TGTGCCACCCTCGGGGGAGGGGTCGGGCGAGATACGCAGTATTTT. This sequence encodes CATLGGGVGRDTQYF.

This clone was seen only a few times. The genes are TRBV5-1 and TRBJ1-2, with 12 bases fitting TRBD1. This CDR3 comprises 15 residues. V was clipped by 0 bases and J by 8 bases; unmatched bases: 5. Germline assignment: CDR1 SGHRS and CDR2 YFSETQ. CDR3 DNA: TGCGCCAGCAGCTTGGCCGGGACAGGGGGCGAGGGCTACACCTTC. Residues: CASSLAGTGGEGYTF.

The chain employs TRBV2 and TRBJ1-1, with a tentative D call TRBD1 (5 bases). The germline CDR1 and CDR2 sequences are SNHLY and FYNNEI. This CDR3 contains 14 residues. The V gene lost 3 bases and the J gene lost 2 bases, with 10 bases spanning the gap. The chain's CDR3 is CASSDQGINTEAFF. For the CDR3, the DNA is TGTGCCAGCAGTGACCAGGGTATCAACACTGAAGCTTTCTTT.

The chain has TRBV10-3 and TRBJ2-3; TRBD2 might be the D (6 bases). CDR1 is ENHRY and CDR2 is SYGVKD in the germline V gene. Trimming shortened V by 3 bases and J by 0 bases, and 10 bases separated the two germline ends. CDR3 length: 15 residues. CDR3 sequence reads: CAISDAGTSTDTQYF. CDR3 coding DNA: TGTGCCATCAGTGACGCCGGGACTAGCACAGATACGCAGTATTTT.

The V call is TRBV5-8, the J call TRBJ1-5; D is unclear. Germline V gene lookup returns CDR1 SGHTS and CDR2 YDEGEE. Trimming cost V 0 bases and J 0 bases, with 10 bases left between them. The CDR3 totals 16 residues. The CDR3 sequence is CASSLGGVHSNQPQHF. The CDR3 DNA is TGTGCCAGCAGCTTGGGCGGAGTTCATAGCAATCAGCCCCAGCATTTT.

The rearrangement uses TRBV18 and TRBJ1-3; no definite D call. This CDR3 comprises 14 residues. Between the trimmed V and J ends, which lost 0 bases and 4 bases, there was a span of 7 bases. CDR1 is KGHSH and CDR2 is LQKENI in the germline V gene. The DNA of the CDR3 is TGTGCCAGCTCACCACCGAGAGGGGGAAACACCATATATTTT. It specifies CASSPPRGGNTIYF. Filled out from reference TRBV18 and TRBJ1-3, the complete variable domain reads NAGVMQNPRHLVRRRGQEARLRCSPMKGHSHVYWYRQLPEEGLKFMVYLQKENIIDESGMPKERFSAEFPKEGPSILRIQQVVRGDSAAYFCASSPPRGGNTIYFGEGSWLTVV.

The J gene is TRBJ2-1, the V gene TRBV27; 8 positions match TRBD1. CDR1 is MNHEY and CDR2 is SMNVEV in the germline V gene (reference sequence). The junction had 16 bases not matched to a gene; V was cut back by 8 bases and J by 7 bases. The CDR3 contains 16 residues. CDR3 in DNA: TGTGCCAGCCAATTTGGACGGACAGGGACCCATAATGAGCAGTTCTTC. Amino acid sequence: CASQFGRTGTHNEQFF.